The following is a TCR beta chain sequence with its context. This sample was included in a study of T cell changes during pregnancy in multiple sclerosis. V dropped 3 bases and J dropped 2 bases, with 19 bases sitting between them. The CDR3 totals 17 residues. From germline, CDR1 is SNHLY and CDR2 FYNNEI. The data were produced by immunoSEQ multiplex PCR, yet TCRdb's version contains in-frame clones alone and is incomplete. Counted here are 65,000 to 85,000 clones, about 93% occurring once; the ten biggest clones make up under 0.3%. The specimen was CD4+ T cells from peripheral blood mononuclear cells, collected after pregnancy. The receptor was derived from a female donor with multiple sclerosis, enrolled in a pregnancy study. J is TRBJ1-1 and V is TRBV2, with D uncertain. CDR3 in amino acids: CASSDRNTLVLNTEAFF. In DNA, the CDR3 is TGTGCCAGCAGTGACAGGAATACCCTGGTCCTTAACACTGAAGCTTTCTTT.